This T cell receptor (beta chain) derives from a study of T cell responses to AZD1222 COVID-19 vaccine. Looked up from germline, CDR1 is LNHDA and CDR2 is SQIVND (reference sequence). The CDR3 has 12 residues. Trimming took 3 bases from V and 8 from J, leaving 10 bases between them. Study observations and caveats: A rise in Spike-specific TCR breadth and depth followed two AZD1222 doses. Clonal diversity was possibly underestimated, and white British individuals and females predominated among donors.

Libraries were prepared by immunoSEQ multiplex PCR; TCRdb keeps only in-frame clonotypes and omits some of them. The sample has 150,000 to 160,000 clones, roughly nine tenths seen once. As regards this clone: The antigen is undetermined.

The input for sequencing was peripheral blood, taken on day 0 of AZD1222 vaccination. The rearrangement joins TRBV19 to TRBJ1-2; possible D gene TRBD1, 6 bases. This TCR was sampled from an adult in good health. The CDR3, as DNA: TGTGCCAGTAGTATGGACAGTCTGGGCTACACCTTC. It specifies CASSMDSLGYTF.